These T cell receptor beta chains were read from a single sample in a study of OX40 agonist ivuxolimab in advanced cancers. Measured with immunoSEQ multiplex PCR; TCRdb has only the in-frame clones, and not every one. The table includes about 89,000 clones, roughly 88% detected once. Sequences were derived from CD4+ or CD8+ T cells sorted from blood, sampled in a trial of the OX40 agonist ivuxolimab. All receptors derive from an adult with an advanced solid tumor such as melanoma, head and neck, liver or kidney cancer. Both conserved end residues are part of each CDR3. The D gene is left open where the match is weak. Expanded clones are given a class, and other clones once, few, many or no size at all.

>TRBJ2-3|NA|11|TRBV30|NA
CAWSAQDTQYF
TGTGCCTGGAGTGCTCAAGATACGCAGTATTTT
>TRBJ1-2|NA|14|TRBV7-9|NA
CASSLQGQSYGYTF
TGTGCCAGCAGCTTACAAGGACAGAGCTATGGCTACACCTTC
>TRBJ2-2|NA|19|TRBV19|NA
CASIGRTGSDTKNTGELFF
TGTGCCAGTATCGGCCGGACCGGAAGCGACACAAAGAACACCGGGGAGCTGTTTTTT
>TRBJ2-1|NA|17|TRBV2|NA
CASSDSASGGDYNEQFF
TGTGCCAGCAGTGATAGTGCGTCTGGCGGAGACTACAATGAGCAGTTCTTC
>TRBJ1-5|NA|15|TRBV10-3|NA
CAPLTGHGNNQPQHF
TGTGCCCCCTTGACGGGCCACGGCAACAATCAGCCCCAGCATTTT
>TRBJ2-1|NA|14|TRBV7-9|NA
CASSHSNSWNEQFF
TGTGCCAGCAGCCACAGCAACTCCTGGAATGAGCAGTTCTTC
>TRBJ1-2|NA|14|TRBV5-4|TRBD1
CASSLGLQGSGYTF
TGTGCCAGCAGCTTGGGATTACAGGGGTCTGGCTACACCTTC
>TRBJ1-5|few|16|TRBV7-8|TRBD1
CASSLGTAPGNQPQHF
TGTGCCAGCAGCTTGGGGACAGCACCGGGCAATCAGCCCCAGCATTTT
>TRBJ1-3|NA|16|TRBV27|NA
CASSLANIRYGNTIYF
TGTGCCAGCAGTTTAGCGAACATCCGGTACGGAAACACCATATATTTT
>TRBJ2-7|NA|13|TRBV18|TRBD1
CASSGQGAGEQYF
TGTGCCAGCTCCGGACAGGGGGCCGGGGAGCAGTACTTC
>TRBJ2-3|NA|15|TRBV9|NA
CASSVGPGSTDTQYF
TGTGCCAGCAGCGTAGGTCCGGGGAGCACAGATACGCAGTATTTT
>TRBJ1-1|NA|15|TRBV5-1|NA
CASSLAGQGGTEAFF
TGCGCCAGCAGCTTGGCCGGTCAGGGAGGCACTGAAGCTTTCTTT
>TRBJ1-2|few|13|TRBV4-1|NA
CASSQVVDYGYTF
TGCGCCAGCAGCCAAGTTGTCGACTATGGCTACACCTTC
>TRBJ2-7|NA|11|TRBV7-2|NA
CASSPYSEQYF
TGTGCCAGCAGCCCCTACTCCGAGCAGTACTTC
>TRBJ2-5|NA|14|TRBV11-2|TRBD2
CASSGGLAQETQYF
TGTGCCAGCAGCGGAGGACTAGCGCAAGAGACCCAGTACTTC
>TRBJ2-7|NA|14|TRBV7-8|NA
CASSPLGGTYEQYF
TGTGCCAGCAGCCCCCTCGGGGGCACCTACGAGCAGTACTTC
>TRBJ2-1|NA|15|TRBV7-2|TRBD2
CASSLAGGYYNEQFF
TGTGCCAGCAGCTTAGCGGGGGGGTACTACAATGAGCAGTTCTTC
>TRBJ1-5|NA|16|TRBV6-6|NA
CASSYSGHSENQPQHF
TGTGCCAGCAGTTACTCGGGGCACTCAGAGAATCAGCCCCAGCATTTT
>TRBJ1-3|NA|15|TRBV27|NA
CASSFSGTIGNTIYF
TGTGCCAGCAGTTTCTCCGGGACAATTGGAAACACCATATATTTT
>TRBJ2-1|NA|14|TRBV7-8|NA
CASSLSGGNTEQFF
TGTGCCAGCAGCTTAAGCGGCGGAAATACTGAGCAGTTCTTC
>TRBJ2-6|NA|15|TRBV6-5|NA
CASRPLGLGANVLTF
TGTGCCAGCAGACCGCTAGGACTTGGGGCCAACGTCCTGACTTTC
>TRBJ2-5|NA|14|TRBV5-1|NA
CASSGAALGETQYF
TGCGCCAGCAGCGGGGCAGCCCTGGGAGAGACCCAGTACTTC
>TRBJ1-1|NA|15|TRBV5-1|NA
CASSPGQLVNTEAFF
TGCGCCAGCAGCCCCGGACAACTCGTGAACACTGAAGCTTTCTTT
>TRBJ1-4|NA|14|TRBV28|NA
CASSLPFIGEKLFF
TGTGCCAGCAGTTTACCCTTTATAGGGGAAAAACTGTTTTTT
>TRBJ1-2|NA|12|TRBV19|NA
CASSKSNYGYTF
TGTGCCAGTAGCAAGTCGAACTATGGCTACACCTTC
>TRBJ1-2|NA|14|TRBV10-3|TRBD1
CAIHPGQGLSGYTF
TGTGCCATCCATCCGGGACAGGGGTTGAGTGGCTACACCTTC
>TRBJ1-3|NA|16|TRBV9|NA
CASSPPGSYSGNTIYF
TGTGCCAGCAGCCCCCCCGGCAGTTACTCTGGAAACACCATATATTTT
>TRBJ2-7|NA|15|TRBV19|NA
CASSLGGQGGYEQYF
TGTGCCAGTTCCCTCGGTGGGCAGGGAGGATACGAGCAGTACTTC
>TRBJ2-7|NA|15|TRBV4-3|NA
CASSSHLTSNYEQYF
TGCGCCAGCAGCTCTCATCTTACATCAAACTACGAGCAGTACTTC
>TRBJ2-7|NA|14|TRBV5-1|TRBD1
CASTGTGGSYEQYF
TGCGCCAGCACCGGGACAGGGGGTTCCTACGAGCAGTACTTC
>TRBJ1-5|once|15|TRBV7-2|NA
CASSPVWVRDQPQHF
TGTGCCAGCAGCCCGGTTTGGGTCCGGGATCAGCCCCAGCATTTT
>TRBJ2-5|NA|12|TRBV28|NA
CASSLPRQTQYF
TGTGCCAGCAGTTTACCCCGGCAGACCCAGTACTTC
>TRBJ2-6|NA|14|TRBV27|NA
CASRFNSGANVLTF
TGTGCCAGCAGATTCAACTCTGGGGCCAACGTCCTGACTTTC
>TRBJ2-7|NA|15|TRBV28|TRBD2
CASQTGGTQSYEQYF
TGTGCCAGCCAAACGGGGGGTACACAGTCCTACGAGCAGTACTTC
>TRBJ1-1|NA|16|TRBV5-4|NA
CASSLYAGGKDTEAFF
TGTGCCAGCAGCTTGTACGCGGGGGGCAAGGACACTGAAGCTTTCTTT
>TRBJ2-3|NA|15|TRBV15|NA
CATSRGGTLTDTQYF
TGTGCCACCAGCAGGGGGGGAACGCTTACAGATACGCAGTATTTT
>TRBJ2-7|NA|14|TRBV18|NA
CASSPSADSYEQYF
TGTGCCAGCTCACCATCTGCAGACTCCTACGAGCAGTACTTC
>TRBJ1-5|few|13|TRBV9|NA
CASSDGGMGPQHF
TGTGCCAGCAGCGATGGGGGGATGGGGCCCCAGCATTTT
>TRBJ1-2|NA|15|TRBV6-5|NA
CASSLYRGAPDGYTF
TGTGCCAGCTCGCTGTATAGGGGCGCACCGGATGGCTACACCTTC
>TRBJ2-3|few|10|TRBV21-1|NA
CASSKDGGPF
TGTGCCAGCAGCAAAGACGGGGGGCCTTTT
>TRBJ2-3|NA|14|TRBV27|NA
CASSWGRSADTQYF
TGTGCCAGCAGTTGGGGCAGGTCGGCAGATACGCAGTATTTT
>TRBJ2-3|NA|10|TRBV29-1|NA
CSGVTSRQYF
TGCAGCGGCGTGACTAGTAGGCAGTATTTT
>TRBJ2-2|NA|14|TRBV5-1|TRBD1
CASRDRVNTGELFF
TGCGCCAGCAGAGACAGGGTTAACACCGGGGAGCTGTTTTTT
>TRBJ1-5|few|14|TRBV5-6|NA
CASSLGTGNQPQHF
TGTGCCAGCAGCTTGGGGACAGGCAATCAGCCCCAGCATTTT
>TRBJ1-1|once|13|TRBV6-5|NA
CASSYDLRTSAFF
TGTGCCAGCAGTTACGACCTTCGTACGTCAGCTTTCTTT
>TRBJ2-5|once|11|TRBV7-9|NA
CASSFQETQYF
TGTGCCAGCAGCTTCCAAGAGACCCAGTACTTC
>TRBJ2-3|NA|17|TRBV5-4|TRBD1
CASSLGQTGHRRDTQYF
TGTGCCAGCAGCCTGGGACAGACAGGGCACAGAAGAGATACGCAGTATTTT